Detailed here is one TCR beta chain. The source of the sample is a study of blood T cell repertoires in COVID-19. Across the whole study: COVID-19 samples collected from the United States, Italy and Spain covered acute and convalescent phases.

Produced via immunoSEQ multiplex PCR; TCRdb's table is partial and in-frame only. Of 200,000 to 300,000 clones listed, around nine tenths are singletons. V dropped 0 bases and J dropped 0; count of bases not matched to a gene: 3. The CDR3 spans 19 residues. Looked up from germline, CDR1 is LGHNA and CDR2 is YSLEER. V and J are TRBV4-3 and TRBJ2-2; 14 bases align to TRBD2. Sequencing was performed on peripheral blood. The TCR was taken from a woman in her sixties or seventies with COVID-19, enrolled during active disease. CDR3 protein: CASSQDRTSGRSNTGELFF. The CDR3 DNA follows: TGCGCCAGCAGCCAAGATCGGACTAGCGGGAGGTCGAACACCGGGGAGCTGTTTTTT.